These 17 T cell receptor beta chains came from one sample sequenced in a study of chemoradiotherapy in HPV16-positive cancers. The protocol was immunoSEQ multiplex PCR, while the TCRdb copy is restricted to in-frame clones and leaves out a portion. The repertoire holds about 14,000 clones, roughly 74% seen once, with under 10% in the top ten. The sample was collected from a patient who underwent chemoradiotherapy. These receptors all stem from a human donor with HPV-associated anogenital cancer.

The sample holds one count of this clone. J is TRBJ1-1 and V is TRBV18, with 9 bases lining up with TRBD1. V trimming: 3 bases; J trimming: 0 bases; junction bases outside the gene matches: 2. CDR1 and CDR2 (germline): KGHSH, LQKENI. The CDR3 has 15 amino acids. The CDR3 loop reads CASSPGQGLNTEAFF. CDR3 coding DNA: TGTGCCAGCTCACCGGGACAGGGACTGAACACTGAAGCTTTCTTT.

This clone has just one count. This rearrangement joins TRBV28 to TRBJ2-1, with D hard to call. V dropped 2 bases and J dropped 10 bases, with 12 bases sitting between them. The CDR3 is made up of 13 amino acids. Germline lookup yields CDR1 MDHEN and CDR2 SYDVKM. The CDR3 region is CASSLSRQGEQFF. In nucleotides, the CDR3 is TGTGCCAGCAGTTTAAGCCGGCAAGGCGAGCAGTTCTTC.

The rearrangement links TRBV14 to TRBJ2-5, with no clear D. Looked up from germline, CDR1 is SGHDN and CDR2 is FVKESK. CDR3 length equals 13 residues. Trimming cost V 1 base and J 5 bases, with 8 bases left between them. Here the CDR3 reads CASSQVIMETQYF. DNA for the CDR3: TGTGCCAGCAGCCAAGTAATAATGGAGACCCAGTACTTC.

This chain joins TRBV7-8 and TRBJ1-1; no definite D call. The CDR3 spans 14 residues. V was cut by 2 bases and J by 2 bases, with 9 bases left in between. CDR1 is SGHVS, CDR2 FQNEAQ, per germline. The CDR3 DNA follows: TGTGCCAGCAGCTTAACAACGTCCAACACTGAAGCTTTCTTT. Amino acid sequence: CASSLTTSNTEAFF. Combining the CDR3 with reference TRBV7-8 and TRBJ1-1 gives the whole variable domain GAGVSQSPRYKVAKRGQDVALRCDPISGHVSLFWYQQALGQGPEFLTYFQNEAQLDKSGLPSDRFFAERPEGSVSTLKIQRTQQEDSAVYLCASSLTTSNTEAFFGQGTRLTVV.

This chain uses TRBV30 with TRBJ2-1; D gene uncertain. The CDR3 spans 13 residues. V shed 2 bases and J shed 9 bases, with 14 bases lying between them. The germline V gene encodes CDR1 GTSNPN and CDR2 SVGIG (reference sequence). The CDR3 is CAWSPQGRGEQFF. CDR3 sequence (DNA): TGTGCCTGGAGTCCTCAAGGACGAGGTGAGCAGTTCTTC.

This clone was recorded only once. CDR3 sequence reads: CASSYTGFRNEQYF. The CDR3 region has the DNA TGTGCCAGCAGTTACACGGGGTTTCGGAACGAGCAGTACTTC. The rearrangement links TRBV6-5 to TRBJ2-7; D is perhaps TRBD2 (5 bases). Trimming took 2 bases from V and 5 from J, leaving 13 bases between them. The CDR3 consists of 14 residues. Germline loops: CDR1 MNHEY, CDR2 SVGAGI.

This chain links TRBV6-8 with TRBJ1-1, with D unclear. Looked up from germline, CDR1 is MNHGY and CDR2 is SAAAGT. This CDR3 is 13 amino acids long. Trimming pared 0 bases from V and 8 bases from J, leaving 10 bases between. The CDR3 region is CASSYSSPQEAFF. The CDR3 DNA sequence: TGTGCCAGCAGTTACTCTTCGCCGCAGGAAGCTTTCTTT.

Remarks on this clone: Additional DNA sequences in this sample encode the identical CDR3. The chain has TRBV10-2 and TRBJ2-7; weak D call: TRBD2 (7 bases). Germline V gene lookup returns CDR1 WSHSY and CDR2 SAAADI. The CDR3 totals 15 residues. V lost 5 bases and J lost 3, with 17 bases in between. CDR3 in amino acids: CASSKGGGRGYEQYF. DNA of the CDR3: TGCGCCAGCAGTAAGGGGGGGGGCAGGGGCTACGAGCAGTACTTC.

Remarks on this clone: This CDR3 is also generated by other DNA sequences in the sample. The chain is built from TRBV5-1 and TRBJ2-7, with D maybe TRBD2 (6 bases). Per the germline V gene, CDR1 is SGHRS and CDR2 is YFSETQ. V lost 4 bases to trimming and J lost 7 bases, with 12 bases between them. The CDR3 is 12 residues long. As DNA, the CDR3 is TGCGCCAGCAGCCCAAAGGACTATGAGCAGTACTTC. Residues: CASSPKDYEQYF. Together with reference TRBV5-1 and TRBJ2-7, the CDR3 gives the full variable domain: KAGVTQTPRYLIKTRGQQVTLSCSPISGHRSVSWYQQTPGQGLQFLFEYFSETQRNKGNFPGRFSGRQFSNSRSEMNVSTLELGDSALYLCASSPKDYEQYFGPGTRLTVT.

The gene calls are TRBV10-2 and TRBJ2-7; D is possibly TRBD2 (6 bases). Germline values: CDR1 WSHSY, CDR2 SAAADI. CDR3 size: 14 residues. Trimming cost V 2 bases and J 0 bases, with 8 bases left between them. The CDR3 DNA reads TGCGCCAGCAGTGAGGGGGGGAGCTCCTACGAGCAGTACTTC. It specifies CASSEGGSSYEQYF.

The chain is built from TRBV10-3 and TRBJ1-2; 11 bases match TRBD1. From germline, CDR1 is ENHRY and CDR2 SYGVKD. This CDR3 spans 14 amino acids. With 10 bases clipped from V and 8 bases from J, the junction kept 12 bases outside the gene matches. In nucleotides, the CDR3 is TGTGCCACGCCTCGAGGGACAGGGGGTGGAGGCTACACCTTC. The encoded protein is CATPRGTGGGGYTF.

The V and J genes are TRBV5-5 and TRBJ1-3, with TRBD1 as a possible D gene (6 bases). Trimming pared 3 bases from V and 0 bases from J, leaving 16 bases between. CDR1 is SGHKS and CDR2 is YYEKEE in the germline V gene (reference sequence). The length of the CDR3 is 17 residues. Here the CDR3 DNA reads TGTGCCAGCAGCTCAACCGGGACAACTTACTCTGGAAACACCATATATTTT. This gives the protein CASSSTGTTYSGNTIYF.

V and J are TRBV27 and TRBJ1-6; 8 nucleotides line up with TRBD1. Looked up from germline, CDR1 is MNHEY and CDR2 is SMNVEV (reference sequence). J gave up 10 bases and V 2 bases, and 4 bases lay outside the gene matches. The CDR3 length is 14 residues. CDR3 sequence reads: CASSLDRGGSPLHF. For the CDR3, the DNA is TGTGCCAGCAGTTTAGACAGGGGAGGATCACCCCTCCACTTT.

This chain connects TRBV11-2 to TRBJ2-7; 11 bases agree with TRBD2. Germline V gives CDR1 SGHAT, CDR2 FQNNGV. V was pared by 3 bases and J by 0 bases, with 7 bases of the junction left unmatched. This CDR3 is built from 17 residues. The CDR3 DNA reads TGTGCCAGCAGCTTTCCTATAGCGGGAGGGTTCTCCTACGAGCAGTACTTC. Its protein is CASSFPIAGGFSYEQYF.

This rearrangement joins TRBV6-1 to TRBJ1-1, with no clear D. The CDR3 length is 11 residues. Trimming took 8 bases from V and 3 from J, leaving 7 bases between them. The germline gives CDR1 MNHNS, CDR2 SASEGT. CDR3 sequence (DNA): TGTGCCAGCCTGGCGGACACTGAAGCTTTCTTT. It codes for CASLADTEAFF.

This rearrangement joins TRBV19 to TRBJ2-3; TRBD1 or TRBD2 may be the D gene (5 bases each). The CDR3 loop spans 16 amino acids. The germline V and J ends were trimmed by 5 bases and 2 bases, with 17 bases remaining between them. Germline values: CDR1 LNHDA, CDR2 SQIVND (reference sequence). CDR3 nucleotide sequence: TGTGCCAGTAGTCTCGGGGACGGACTCGCCACAGATACGCAGTATTTT. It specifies CASSLGDGLATDTQYF.

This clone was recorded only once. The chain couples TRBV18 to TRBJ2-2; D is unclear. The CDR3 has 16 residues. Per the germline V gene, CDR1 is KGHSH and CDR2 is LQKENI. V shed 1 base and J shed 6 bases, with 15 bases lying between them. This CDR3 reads CASSPQVGRGAGELFF. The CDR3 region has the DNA TGTGCCAGCTCACCACAAGTAGGCCGTGGGGCCGGGGAGCTGTTTTTT.